This record concerns one T cell receptor (beta chain) sequence. This entry comes from a study of blood T cell repertoires in COVID-19. Study-wide context: In each case, the material was cDNA or gDNA derived from T cells, B-cell-depleted T cells, or PBMCs.

As originally analysed: Amplifying reference gene primers gave estimates of nucleated cell counts. Libraries were prepared by immunoSEQ multiplex PCR; TCRdb keeps only in-frame clonotypes and omits some of them. D and trimming were read from the DNA, whereas the V and J calls and clone size are those reported in that table. The sample lists a few hundred thousand clones, 88% occurring once. This CDR3 has 15 amino acids. The germline V gene encodes CDR1 SGHRS and CDR2 YFSETQ. J gave up 6 bases and V 4 bases, and 9 bases lay outside the gene matches. What was sequenced was peripheral blood. This clonotype was sampled from a man between 65 and 79 years old with acute or convalescent COVID-19. The gene calls are TRBV5-1 and TRBJ2-2; 7 positions match TRBD2. The CDR3 here is CASSPVAGEAGELFF. For the CDR3, the DNA is TGCGCCAGCAGCCCCGTCGCGGGGGAGGCCGGGGAGCTGTTTTTT.